This entry lists 9 T cell receptor beta chains sequenced from one sample in a study of Ad26.COV2.S vaccination and SARS-CoV-2 variants. Sequenced by immunoSEQ multiplex PCR; TCRdb stores in-frame clones only, minus some. The sample carries approximately 300,000 clones, just over 85% recorded once. Documented treatment: roughly 20 received Ad26.COV2.S at low or high dose, single or two shots; roughly five received placebo; per-sample allocation not given. Samples analyzed were those drawn on day 63 after the first vaccine or placebo injection. Sequencing was performed on peripheral blood, taken in a trial of Ad26.COV2.S vaccine versus placebo. The origin of the receptors is a person aged 18-65 years who received the Ad26.COV2.S COVID-19 vaccine or a placebo.

The chain carries TRBV6-5 and TRBJ1-1; D unclear. This CDR3 region has 13 residues. Trimming pared 5 bases from V and 4 bases from J, leaving 11 bases between. Germline values: CDR1 MNHEY, CDR2 SVGAGI. The CDR3 nucleotides read TGTGCCAGCAGTACGGGCAGCCCCACTGAAGCTTTCTTT. Translation: CASSTGSPTEAFF.

The V call is TRBV5-1, the J call TRBJ2-3; 7 nucleotides line up with TRBD2. This CDR3 comprises 16 residues. V was pared by 7 bases and J by 2 bases, with 13 bases of the junction left unmatched. Germline V gene sequence: CDR1 SGHRS, CDR2 YFSETQ. The CDR3 spells CASSLGGNPTTDTQYF. The CDR3 DNA reads TGCGCCAGCTCTTTGGGAGGGAATCCGACCACAGATACGCAGTATTTT.

The CDR3 nucleotides read TGTGCCAGCAGCTTCTCAGGCGTCGACTCAGATACGCAGTATTTT. Its translation: CASSFSGVDSDTQYF. The rearrangement links TRBV7-3 to TRBJ2-3, with D unclear. Germline V gene data show CDR1 as SGHTA and CDR2 as FQGTGA. The V and J ends lost 3 bases and 4 bases respectively, with 14 bases between them. CDR3 length equals 15 residues.

This clone was counted only a few times. This chain connects TRBV5-4 to TRBJ2-7, with a weak D call TRBD1 (6 bases). Germline CDR1 SGHNT, CDR2 YYREEE (reference sequence). V dropped 5 bases and J dropped 6 bases, with 24 bases sitting between them. The CDR3 spans 16 residues. The DNA of the CDR3 is TGTGCCAGCAGTCCCTCTGACAGGTCCCTACCCAGCGAGCAGTACTTC. This codes for CASSPSDRSLPSEQYF.

This chain connects TRBV19 to TRBJ2-3; D might be TRBD2 (7 bases). The CDR3 runs 14 residues. V shed 4 bases and J shed 4 bases, with 12 bases lying between them. The germline CDR1 and CDR2 sequences are LNHDA and SQIVND (reference sequence). CDR3 sequence: CASSNGGPADTQYF. In DNA form, the CDR3 reads TGTGCCAGTAGTAACGGGGGGCCTGCAGATACGCAGTATTTT.

The chain combines TRBV2 with TRBJ2-7; 8 positions match TRBD1. Unmatched junction bases numbered 5, after V lost 1 base and J lost 3 bases. Germline loops: CDR1 SNHLY, CDR2 FYNNEI. CDR3 length equals 15 residues. The CDR3, as DNA: TGTGCCAGCAGTGAAGATACAGGGGGTATCTACGAGCAGTACTTC. Protein product: CASSEDTGGIYEQYF.

This CDR3 reads CASSATGGGSYNEQFF. In DNA form, the CDR3 reads TGTGCCAGCAGCGCAACAGGGGGCGGCTCCTACAATGAGCAGTTCTTC. The rearrangement joins TRBV7-6 to TRBJ2-1; 9 positions agree with TRBD1. CDR3 length: 16 residues. Germline trimming cut 5 bases from V and 0 bases from J; bases unmatched to any gene: 5. CDR1 and CDR2 from the germline V gene are SGHVS and FNYEAQ.

The chain couples TRBV4-1 to TRBJ2-5; 13 bases agree with TRBD2. CDR3 length equals 16 residues. The V gene's germline CDR1 is MGHRA and CDR2 YSYEKL. Trimming cost V 1 base and J 5 bases; bases outside gene matches: 4. The CDR3 nucleotides are TGCGCCAGCAGCCAAGCAACTAGCGGGGGGGGTGAGACCCAGTACTTC. Its protein product is CASSQATSGGGETQYF.

This clone was detected only once. The J gene is TRBJ1-5, the V gene TRBV7-2; tentative D call: TRBD1 (6 bases). The CDR3 covers 16 residues. V gave up 4 bases and J gave up 3 bases, with 16 bases separating them. CDR1 is SGHTA and CDR2 is FQGNSA in the germline V gene. Written as DNA, the CDR3 is TGTGCCAGCAGCTACTCCGGGGGGGCCCTCAATCAGCCCCAGCATTTT. As protein: CASSYSGGALNQPQHF.